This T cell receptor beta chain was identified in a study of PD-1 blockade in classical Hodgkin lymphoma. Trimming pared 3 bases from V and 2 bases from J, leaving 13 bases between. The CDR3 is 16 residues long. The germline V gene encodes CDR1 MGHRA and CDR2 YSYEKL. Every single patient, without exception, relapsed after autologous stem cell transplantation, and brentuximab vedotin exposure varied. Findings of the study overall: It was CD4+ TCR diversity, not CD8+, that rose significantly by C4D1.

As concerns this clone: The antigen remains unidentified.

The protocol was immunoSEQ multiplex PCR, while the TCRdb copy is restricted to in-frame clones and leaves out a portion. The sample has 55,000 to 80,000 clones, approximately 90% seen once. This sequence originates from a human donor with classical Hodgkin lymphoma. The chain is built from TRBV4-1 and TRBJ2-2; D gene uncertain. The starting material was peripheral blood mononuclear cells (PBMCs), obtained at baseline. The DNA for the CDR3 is TGCGCCAGCAGCCAGAAAACCGGGCCTAACACCGGGGAGCTGTTTTTT. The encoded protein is CASSQKTGPNTGELFF.